This T cell receptor (beta chain) was documented in a study of radiation and T cells in renal cell carcinoma. Study-wide context: Nephrectomy followed 15 Gy stereotactic body radiation by 4 weeks.

Sequenced by immunoSEQ multiplex PCR; TCRdb stores in-frame clones only, minus some. Among more than 75,000 clones listed, 82% were seen once. Study conclusions and caveats: Without pretreatment biopsies, baseline tumor clonotype presence was undetermined. From baseline, blood top tumor clonotypes peaked at 2 weeks post-radiation.

On this clone: Its antigen is still unknown.

As to time point: baseline pretreatment blood. Specified treatment: 15 Gy SBRT to primary tumor, nephrectomy 4 weeks later. Radiation-treated patients gave blood at baseline, week 2 and week 4. The V end lost 1 base, the J end lost 2 bases, and 12 bases lay between the germline ends. From germline, CDR1 is SGHTA and CDR2 FQGNSA. The CDR3 contains 15 residues. V gene TRBV7-2 combines with J gene TRBJ2-7; D is unresolved. The specimen was blood, collected from a patient whose treatment included radiotherapy and nephrectomy. The clonotype was recovered from a man in his fifties or sixties with renal cell carcinoma. The CDR3 region is CASSLDADDAYEQYF. CDR3 coding DNA: TGTGCCAGCAGCTTAGATGCGGACGATGCCTACGAGCAGTACTTC.